The rows below give T cell receptor beta chains drawn from one sample of a study of control samples from healthy donors and cancer patients. Data came from immunoSEQ multiplex PCR; TCRdb stores just in-frame clones and leaves some out. This table has tens of thousands of clones, about nine tenths appearing once. The sample was PBMCs. The receptors here all came from a woman in her 50s with colorectal cancer. Each CDR3 is given with its conserved first and last residue. D genes are given only for firm matches. A clone size is listed for some rows: how often the clone was seen (once, few, many), or a class if it is expanded.

DNA,CDR3,J,size,V,D
TGTGCCAGCAGTGTCTTTGGCACAGATACGCAGTATTTT,CASSVFGTDTQYF,TRBJ2-3,NA,TRBV9,NA
TGTGCCAGCAGGGGACGACAGGGCTATGGCTACACCTTC,CASRGRQGYGYTF,TRBJ1-2,NA,TRBV6-5,TRBD1
TGTGCCAGCAGTTTATCCGACGGGGGGGCCAACGTCCTGACTTTC,CASSLSDGGANVLTF,TRBJ2-6,NA,TRBV27,NA
TGTGCCAGCAGCTTAGGACGCGAGGAGCCCCAGCATTTT,CASSLGREEPQHF,TRBJ1-5,NA,TRBV7-9,NA
TGTGCCAGCAGCCAAGGGTCGGGCATGAACACTGAAGCTTTCTTT,CASSQGSGMNTEAFF,TRBJ1-1,NA,TRBV3-1/TRBV3-2,NA
TGCGCCAGCAGCCAAGTTGTAGGGGGGGGCCCAGATACGCAGTATTTT,CASSQVVGGGPDTQYF,TRBJ2-3,NA,TRBV4-3,NA
TGTGCCAGCAGTGAGAGTACAGGTTACAATGAGCAGTTCTTC,CASSESTGYNEQFF,TRBJ2-1,NA,TRBV2,NA
TGCGCCAGCAGCCCGGGACAGGGGGGAGACACCATATATTTT,CASSPGQGGDTIYF,TRBJ1-3,few,TRBV5-1,TRBD1
TGCGCCAGCAGCCTTCTGCAGACCTCTGGAAACACCATATATTTT,CASSLLQTSGNTIYF,TRBJ1-3,NA,TRBV4-1,NA
TGTGCCACCAGTGATTCCCCCCAGACAGGGGGCGTAAAGACCCAGTACTTC,CATSDSPQTGGVKTQYF,TRBJ2-5,NA,TRBV24-1,TRBD1
TGTGCCAGCAGCTGGGAGGGTTCTGAACAGCCCCAGCATTTT,CASSWEGSEQPQHF,TRBJ1-5,NA,TRBV5-5,NA
TGTGCCAGCAGCTTCACGGGACACACCGGGGAGCTGTTTTTT,CASSFTGHTGELFF,TRBJ2-2,NA,TRBV7-9,NA
TGTGCCAGCAGTGGACATTTTACCTATGGCTACACCTTC,CASSGHFTYGYTF,TRBJ1-2,NA,TRBV28,NA
TGTGCCAGCAGCCAAGGGGGGTCAGATACGCAGTATTTT,CASSQGGSDTQYF,TRBJ2-3,NA,TRBV3-1/TRBV3-2,NA
TGTGCCAGCAGCCGGGTGAACTATGGCTACACCTTC,CASSRVNYGYTF,TRBJ1-2,NA,TRBV7-8,NA
TGTGCCAGCAGTCCCCAATCGGCTTTTCATCAGCCCCAGCATTTT,CASSPQSAFHQPQHF,TRBJ1-5,NA,TRBV6-5,NA
TGTGCCATCAGCGAACAGGGTTCTGGAAACACCATATATTTT,CAISEQGSGNTIYF,TRBJ1-3,once,TRBV10-3,NA
TGTGCCAGCAGCTTGGCTGGGGTCACTGGAAACACCATATATTTT,CASSLAGVTGNTIYF,TRBJ1-3,NA,TRBV5-4,NA
TGTGCCAGCTCACCAGCCGCGCTAGCGGGGGGCTGGAATACGCAGTATTTT,CASSPAALAGGWNTQYF,TRBJ2-3,NA,TRBV18,TRBD2
TGTGCCTGGAGTCAAGGAGTCTATGGCTACACCTTC,CAWSQGVYGYTF,TRBJ1-2,NA,TRBV30,NA
TGTGCCAGCAGCTCCAGGACAGGGGGCAATGGAAACACCATATATTTT,CASSSRTGGNGNTIYF,TRBJ1-3,NA,TRBV7-8,TRBD1
TGTGCCTGGAACGGTCAAGAAGAAAAACTGTTTTTT,CAWNGQEEKLFF,TRBJ1-4,NA,TRBV30,NA
TGTGCCAGCAGCTTGGCCTACAGAAACACTGAAGCTTTCTTT,CASSLAYRNTEAFF,TRBJ1-1,NA,TRBV5-5,NA
TGTGCCAGCAGTTCGAGAGGGGTCAATGAGCAGTTCTTC,CASSSRGVNEQFF,TRBJ2-1,NA,TRBV12-3/TRBV12-4,NA
TGTGCCAGCTCCGTCTCGGTTGGGGAGACCCAGTACTTC,CASSVSVGETQYF,TRBJ2-5,NA,TRBV7-3,NA
TGCGCCAGCAGCTTGGGACAGGCCTCTGGAAACACCATATATTTT,CASSLGQASGNTIYF,TRBJ1-3,NA,TRBV5-1,NA
TGTGCCATCACGTCCACAGGGGCAGGGGACTATGGCTACACCTTC,CAITSTGAGDYGYTF,TRBJ1-2,NA,TRBV7-9,TRBD1
TGTGCCAGCCAAGGGACAGGGCAAGGCACAGATACGCAGTATTTT,CASQGTGQGTDTQYF,TRBJ2-3,NA,TRBV18,TRBD1
TGTGCCAGCAGTCAAGTCAAGGGTGTAGGGGGCTTTAACTATGGCTACACCTTC,CASSQVKGVGGFNYGYTF,TRBJ1-2,NA,TRBV28,TRBD1
TGTGCCAGCAGCTTCCAGGGAGTCACTGAAGCTTTCTTT,CASSFQGVTEAFF,TRBJ1-1,NA,TRBV5-4,NA
TGTGCCAGCAGCGGGGCCCCAGGCACTGAAGCTTTCTTT,CASSGAPGTEAFF,TRBJ1-1,NA,TRBV5-5,NA
TGCGCCAGCAGCCAGGCAGGGGTGTCCTATAATTCACCCCTCCACTTT,CASSQAGVSYNSPLHF,TRBJ1-6,NA,TRBV4-1,NA
TGCGCCAGCAGCCGGGATCAGACTAGCACAGATACGCAGTATTTT,CASSRDQTSTDTQYF,TRBJ2-3,NA,TRBV5-1,NA
TGTGCCAGCAGCGAACAGGGGGCAGTATACAATGAGCAGTTCTTC,CASSEQGAVYNEQFF,TRBJ2-1,NA,TRBV11-3,TRBD1
TGTGCCAGCTCACCACTGGCGGGGCGAGTAGGCACTGAAGCTTTCTTT,CASSPLAGRVGTEAFF,TRBJ1-1,NA,TRBV18,NA
TGTGCCAGCAGCTTAGGGTTAGCGGGCACAGATACGCAGTATTTT,CASSLGLAGTDTQYF,TRBJ2-3,NA,TRBV7-2,NA
TGTGCCAGCAGTACGAAGGAGAACACTGAAGCTTTCTTT,CASSTKENTEAFF,TRBJ1-1,NA,TRBV6-2/TRBV6-3,NA
TGTGCCAGCAGTTTCCCGCCGGGACAAAGGAATTCTAACTATGGCTACACCTTC,CASSFPPGQRNSNYGYTF,TRBJ1-2,once,TRBV28,NA
TGTGCCAGCAGTGAAGTCCCCGGAAGTATCAATGAGCAGTTCTTC,CASSEVPGSINEQFF,TRBJ2-1,NA,TRBV6-1,NA
TGTGCCAGTAGCTCCCCAGGGACAGCGTACACAGATACGCAGTATTTT,CASSSPGTAYTDTQYF,TRBJ2-3,NA,TRBV19,TRBD1
TGTGCCAGCTCATTATCGACAGGGGAAACTGAAGCTTTCTTT,CASSLSTGETEAFF,TRBJ1-1,NA,TRBV18,TRBD1
TGTGCCAGCAGTTTCGTGGCAACTAATGAAAAACTGTTTTTT,CASSFVATNEKLFF,TRBJ1-4,NA,TRBV6-2/TRBV6-3,NA
TGTGCCAGCTCCTGGGGGGGGTCAAGCCCTACCGGGGAGCTGTTTTTT,CASSWGGSSPTGELFF,TRBJ2-2,NA,TRBV25-1,TRBD2
TGTGCCAGCAGCCAAGGGGTAGCGCTGAACACCGGGGAGCTGTTTTTT,CASSQGVALNTGELFF,TRBJ2-2,NA,TRBV3-1/TRBV3-2,NA
TGTGCCAGCAGCCAAGGTAACAGCTACAATGAGCAGTTCTTC,CASSQGNSYNEQFF,TRBJ2-1,once,TRBV14,NA
TGTGCCAGCAGCGGTCGAGCAGATACGCAGTATTTT,CASSGRADTQYF,TRBJ2-3,NA,TRBV9,NA
TGTGCCAGCACCAGGGGCAATCAGCCCCAGCATTTT,CASTRGNQPQHF,TRBJ1-5,NA,TRBV12-3/TRBV12-4,NA
TGCGCCAGCAGCCAAGATAGTGGGGTCGGGATTCTGGGCTACACCTTC,CASSQDSGVGILGYTF,TRBJ1-2,NA,TRBV4-3,NA